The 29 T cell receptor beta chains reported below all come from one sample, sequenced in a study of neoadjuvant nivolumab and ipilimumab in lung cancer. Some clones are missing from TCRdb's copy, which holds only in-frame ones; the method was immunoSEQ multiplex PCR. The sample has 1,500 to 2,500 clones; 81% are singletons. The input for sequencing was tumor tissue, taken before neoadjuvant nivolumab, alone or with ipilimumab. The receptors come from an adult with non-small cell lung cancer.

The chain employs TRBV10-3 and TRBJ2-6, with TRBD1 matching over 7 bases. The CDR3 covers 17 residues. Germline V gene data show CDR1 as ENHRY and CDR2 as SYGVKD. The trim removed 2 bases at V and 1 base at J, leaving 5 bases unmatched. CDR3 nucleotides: TGTGCCATCAGTGAGCCTAACAGGGGATCTGGGGCCAACGTCCTGACTTTC. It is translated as CAISEPNRGSGANVLTF.

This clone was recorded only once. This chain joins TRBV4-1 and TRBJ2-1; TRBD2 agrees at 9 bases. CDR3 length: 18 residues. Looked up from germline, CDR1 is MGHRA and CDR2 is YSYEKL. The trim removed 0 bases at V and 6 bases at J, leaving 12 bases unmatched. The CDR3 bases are TGCGCCAGCAGCCAAGATCCTGGGGAACTAGCGGGTATCAATGAGCAGTTCTTC. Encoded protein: CASSQDPGELAGINEQFF.

The CDR3 here is CASSNPSGTITDTQYF. The CDR3 coding sequence is TGTGCCAGTAGCAATCCGAGCGGAACAATCACAGATACGCAGTATTTT. The chain carries TRBV19 and TRBJ2-3; maybe TRBD2 (5 bases). Germline CDR1 LNHDA, CDR2 SQIVND (reference sequence). This CDR3 is built from 16 residues. V gave up 6 bases and J gave up 2 bases, with 18 bases separating them.

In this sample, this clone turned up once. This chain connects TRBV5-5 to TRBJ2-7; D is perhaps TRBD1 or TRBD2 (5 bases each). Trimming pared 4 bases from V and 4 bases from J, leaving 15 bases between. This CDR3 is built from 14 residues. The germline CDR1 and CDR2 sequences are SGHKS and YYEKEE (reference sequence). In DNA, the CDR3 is TGTGCCAGCAGCGTAACCGGGACGGCATACGAGCAGTACTTC. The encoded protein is CASSVTGTAYEQYF.

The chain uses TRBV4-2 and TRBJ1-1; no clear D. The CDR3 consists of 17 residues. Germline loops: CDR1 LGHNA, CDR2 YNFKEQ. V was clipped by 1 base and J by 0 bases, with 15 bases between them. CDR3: CASSQGIFGSMNTEAFF. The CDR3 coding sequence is TGTGCCAGCAGCCAAGGAATCTTCGGGAGCATGAACACTGAAGCTTTCTTT.

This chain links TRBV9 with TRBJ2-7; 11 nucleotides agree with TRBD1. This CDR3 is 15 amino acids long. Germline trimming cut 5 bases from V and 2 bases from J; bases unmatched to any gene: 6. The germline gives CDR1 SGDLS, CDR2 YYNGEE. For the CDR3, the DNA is TGTGCCAGCAGTCCGGGGGGACAGGGGGCCTACGAGCAGTACTTC. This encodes CASSPGGQGAYEQYF. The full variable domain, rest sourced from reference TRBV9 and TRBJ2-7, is DSGVTQTPKHLITATGQRVTLRCSPRSGDLSVYWYQQSLDQGLQFLIQYYNGEERAKGNILERFSAQQFPDLHSELNLSSLELGDSALYFCASSPGGQGAYEQYFGPGTRLTVT.

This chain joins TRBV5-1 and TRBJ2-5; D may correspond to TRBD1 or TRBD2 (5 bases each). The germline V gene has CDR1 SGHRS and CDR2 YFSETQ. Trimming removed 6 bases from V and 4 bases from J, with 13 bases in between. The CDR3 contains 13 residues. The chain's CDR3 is CASTSGAGETQYF. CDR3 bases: TGCGCCAGCACCTCCGGGGCAGGAGAGACCCAGTACTTC.

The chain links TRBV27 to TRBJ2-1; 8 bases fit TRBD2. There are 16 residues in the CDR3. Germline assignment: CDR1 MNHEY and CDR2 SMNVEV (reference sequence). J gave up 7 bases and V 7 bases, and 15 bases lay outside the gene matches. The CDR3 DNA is TGTGCCAGCACCCCTGTAGCGGGGAGGAAGGGGAATGAGCAGTTCTTC. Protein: CASTPVAGRKGNEQFF.

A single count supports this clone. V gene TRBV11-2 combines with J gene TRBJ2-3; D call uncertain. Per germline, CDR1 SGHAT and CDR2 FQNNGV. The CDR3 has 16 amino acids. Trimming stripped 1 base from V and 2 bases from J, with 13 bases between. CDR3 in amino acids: CASSLVGPLNTDTQYF. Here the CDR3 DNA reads TGTGCCAGCAGCTTAGTTGGTCCCCTTAACACAGATACGCAGTATTTT.

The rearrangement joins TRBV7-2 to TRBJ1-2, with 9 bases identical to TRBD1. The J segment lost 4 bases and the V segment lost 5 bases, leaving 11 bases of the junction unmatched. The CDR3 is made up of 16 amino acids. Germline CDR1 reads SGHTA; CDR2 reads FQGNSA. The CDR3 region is CASSRPRDRGIYGYTF. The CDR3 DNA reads TGTGCCAGCAGCCGTCCGCGAGACAGGGGGATCTATGGCTACACCTTC.

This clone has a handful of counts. The CDR3 region has the DNA TGTGCCTGGAGTGTACTAAGGGAAAAACTGTTTTTT. Its protein is CAWSVLREKLFF. The chain employs TRBV30 and TRBJ1-4; D unresolved. The V gene's germline CDR1 is GTSNPN and CDR2 SVGIG (reference sequence). Trimming took 0 bases from V and 8 from J, leaving 7 bases between them. CDR3 length equals 12 residues.

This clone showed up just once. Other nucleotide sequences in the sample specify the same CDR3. The CDR3 sequence is CASRETGTGITGELFF. CDR3 nucleotides: TGCGCCAGCAGAGAAACCGGGACAGGGATAACCGGGGAGCTGTTTTTT. V usage is TRBV10-2 and J usage is TRBJ2-2; 9 bases align to TRBD1. CDR3 length: 16 residues. The ends lost 6 bases at V and 5 bases at J; junction bases unmatched: 10. Per the germline V gene, CDR1 is WSHSY and CDR2 is SAAADI.

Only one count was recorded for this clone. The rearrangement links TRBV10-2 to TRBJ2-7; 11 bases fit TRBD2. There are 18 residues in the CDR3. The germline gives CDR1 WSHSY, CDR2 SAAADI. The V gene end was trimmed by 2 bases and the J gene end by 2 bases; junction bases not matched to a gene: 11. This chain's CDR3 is CASSEGRLAGGPAYEQYF. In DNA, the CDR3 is TGCGCCAGCAGTGAGGGGAGGCTAGCGGGAGGCCCTGCCTACGAGCAGTACTTC.

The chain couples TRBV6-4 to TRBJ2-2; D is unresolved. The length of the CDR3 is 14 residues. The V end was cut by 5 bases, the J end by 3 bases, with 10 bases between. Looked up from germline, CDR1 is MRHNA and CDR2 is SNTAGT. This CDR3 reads CASSSVPDTGELFF. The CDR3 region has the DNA TGTGCCAGCAGTTCGGTGCCCGACACCGGGGAGCTGTTTTTT.

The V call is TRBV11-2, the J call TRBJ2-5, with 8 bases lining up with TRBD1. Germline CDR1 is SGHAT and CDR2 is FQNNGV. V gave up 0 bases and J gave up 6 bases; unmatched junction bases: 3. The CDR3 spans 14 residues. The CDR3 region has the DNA TGTGCCAGCAGCTTAGACAGGGGGCTGAAGACCCAGTACTTC. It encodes CASSLDRGLKTQYF.

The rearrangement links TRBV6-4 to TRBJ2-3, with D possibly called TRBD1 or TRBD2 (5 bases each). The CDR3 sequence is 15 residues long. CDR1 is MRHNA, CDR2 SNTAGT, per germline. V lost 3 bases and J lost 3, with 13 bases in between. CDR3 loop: CASSERGGETDTQYF. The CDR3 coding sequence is TGTGCCAGCAGTGAGAGGGGTGGGGAGACAGATACGCAGTATTTT.

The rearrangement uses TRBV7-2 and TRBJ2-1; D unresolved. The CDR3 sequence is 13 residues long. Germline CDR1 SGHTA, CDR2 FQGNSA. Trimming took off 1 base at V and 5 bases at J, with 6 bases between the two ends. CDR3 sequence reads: CASSLGAHNEQFF. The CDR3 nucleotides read TGTGCCAGCAGCTTAGGCGCTCACAATGAGCAGTTCTTC.

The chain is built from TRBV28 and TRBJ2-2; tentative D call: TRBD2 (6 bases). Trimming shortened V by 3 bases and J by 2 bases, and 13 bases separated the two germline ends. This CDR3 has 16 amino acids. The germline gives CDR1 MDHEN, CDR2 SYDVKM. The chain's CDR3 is CASSFTTGLNTGELFF. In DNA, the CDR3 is TGTGCCAGCAGTTTTACGACGGGACTTAACACCGGGGAGCTGTTTTTT.

This CDR3 is CASTLTGTKYEQYF. In DNA form, the CDR3 reads TGTGCCAGCACCCTAACCGGGACAAAATACGAGCAGTACTTC. V gene TRBV6-6 combines with J gene TRBJ2-7; D might be TRBD1 (6 bases). Germline lookup yields CDR1 MNHNY and CDR2 SVGAGI (reference sequence). CDR3 length equals 14 residues. The ends were cut back, 7 bases at V and 4 bases at J, with 17 bases in the middle.

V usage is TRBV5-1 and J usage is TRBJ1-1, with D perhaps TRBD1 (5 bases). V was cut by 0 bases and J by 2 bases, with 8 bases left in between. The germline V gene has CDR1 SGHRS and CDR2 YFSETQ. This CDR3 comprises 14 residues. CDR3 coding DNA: TGCGCCAGCAGCTTGGACAGGTTCAACACTGAAGCTTTCTTT. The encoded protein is CASSLDRFNTEAFF.

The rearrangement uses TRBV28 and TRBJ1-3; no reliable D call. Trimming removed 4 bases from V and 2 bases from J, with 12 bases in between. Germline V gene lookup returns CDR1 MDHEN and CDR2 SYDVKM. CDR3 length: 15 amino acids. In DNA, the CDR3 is TGTGCCAGCAGTTCTGATCGGTTACCTGGAAACACCATATATTTT. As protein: CASSSDRLPGNTIYF.

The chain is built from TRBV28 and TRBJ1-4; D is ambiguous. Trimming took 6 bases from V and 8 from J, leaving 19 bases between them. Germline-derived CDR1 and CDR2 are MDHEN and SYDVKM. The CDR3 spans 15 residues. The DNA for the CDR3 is TGTGCCAGCAGCCCTCCCATATTCCGGGAGGAAAAACTGTTTTTT. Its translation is CASSPPIFREEKLFF.

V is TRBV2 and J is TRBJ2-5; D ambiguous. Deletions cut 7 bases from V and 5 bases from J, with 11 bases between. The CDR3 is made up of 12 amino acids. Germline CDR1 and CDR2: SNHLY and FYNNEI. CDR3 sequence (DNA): TGTGCCAGCAAAGACGACGATGAGACCCAGTACTTC. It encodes CASKDDDETQYF.

CDR3 region: CASSPRAKANTGELFF. The CDR3 DNA reads TGTGCCAGCAGCCCCAGGGCAAAGGCGAACACCGGGGAGCTGTTTTTT. J is TRBJ2-2 and V is TRBV6-6; TRBD1 might be the D (5 bases). V shed 6 bases and J shed 0 bases, with 14 bases lying between them. This CDR3 region has 16 residues. The germline CDR1 and CDR2 sequences are MNHNY and SVGAGI (reference sequence).

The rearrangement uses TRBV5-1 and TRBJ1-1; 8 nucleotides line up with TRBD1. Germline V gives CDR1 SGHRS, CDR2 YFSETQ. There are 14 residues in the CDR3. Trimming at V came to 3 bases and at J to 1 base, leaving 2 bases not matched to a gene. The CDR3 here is CASSSGTGNTEAFF. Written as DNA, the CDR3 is TGCGCCAGCAGCTCGGGGACAGGGAACACTGAAGCTTTCTTT. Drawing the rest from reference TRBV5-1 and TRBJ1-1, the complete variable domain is KAGVTQTPRYLIKTRGQQVTLSCSPISGHRSVSWYQQTPGQGLQFLFEYFSETQRNKGNFPGRFSGRQFSNSRSEMNVSTLELGDSALYLCASSSGTGNTEAFFGQGTRLTVV.

The CDR3 spells CASSRALAESADTQYF. The CDR3 DNA reads as TGTGCCAGCAGCCGGGCACTAGCGGAGTCTGCAGATACGCAGTATTTT. V and J are TRBV4-2 and TRBJ2-3; 8 bases map to TRBD2. The CDR3 spans 16 residues. The trim removed 4 bases at V and 4 bases at J, leaving 10 bases unmatched. The germline V gene has CDR1 LGHNA and CDR2 YNFKEQ.

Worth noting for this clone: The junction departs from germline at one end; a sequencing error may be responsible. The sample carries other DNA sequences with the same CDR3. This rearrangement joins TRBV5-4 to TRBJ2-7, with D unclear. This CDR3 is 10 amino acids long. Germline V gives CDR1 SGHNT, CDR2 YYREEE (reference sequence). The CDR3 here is CASSFYEQYF. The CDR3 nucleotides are TGTGCTAGCAGCTTCTACGAGCAGTACTTC.

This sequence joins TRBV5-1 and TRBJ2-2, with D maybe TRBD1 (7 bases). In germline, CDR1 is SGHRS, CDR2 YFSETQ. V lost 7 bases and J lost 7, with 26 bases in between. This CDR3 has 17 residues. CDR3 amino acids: CASLKGAGAPGDGELFF. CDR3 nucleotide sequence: TGCGCCAGCCTCAAGGGGGCTGGGGCCCCGGGGGACGGGGAGCTGTTTTTT.

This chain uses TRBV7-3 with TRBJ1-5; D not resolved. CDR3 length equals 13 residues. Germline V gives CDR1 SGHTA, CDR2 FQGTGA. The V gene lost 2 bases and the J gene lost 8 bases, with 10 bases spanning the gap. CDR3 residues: CASSLGRREPQHF. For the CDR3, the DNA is TGTGCCAGCAGCTTAGGCCGGAGGGAGCCCCAGCATTTT.